This is a list of T cell receptor beta chains from one sample in a study of T cell changes during pregnancy in multiple sclerosis. Only in-frame clones appear in the TCRdb table, and some are missing; sequencing was by immunoSEQ multiplex PCR. This sample carries tens of thousands of clones, 90% of them seen once, and the ten largest clones take under 15%. The sample consisted of CD8+ T cells from peripheral blood mononuclear cells, taken in the first trimester of pregnancy. These receptors all stem from a female donor with multiple sclerosis, enrolled in a pregnancy study. Both conserved end residues are part of each CDR3. Fields, in order: clone size, V gene, D gene, J gene, CDR3 length, CDR3 DNA, CDR3 protein. The D gene is left open where the match is weak. Part of the rows lack a size; the others show once, few, many or a class for expanded clones.

>NA|TRBV28|TRBD1|TRBJ2-7|14
TGTGCCAGCAGTTTTAGGACAGGGCGTAACGAGCAGTACTTC
CASSFRTGRNEQYF
>NA|TRBV7-9|NA|TRBJ2-1|12
TGTGCCAGCAGCTTTATCCACAATGAGCAGTTCTTC
CASSFIHNEQFF
>NA|TRBV7-6|NA|TRBJ1-1|15
TGTGCCAGCAGGCAGGGGCTTTCCATCGACACTGAAGCTTTCTTT
CASRQGLSIDTEAFF
>once|TRBV19|TRBD1|TRBJ1-5|15
TGTGCCAGTAGTTTAGTGGGACAGCCGAATCAGCCCCAGCATTTT
CASSLVGQPNQPQHF
>NA|TRBV2|TRBD1|TRBJ1-2|12
TGTGCCAGCAGGGGACAGCGCTATGGCTACACCTTC
CASRGQRYGYTF
>NA|TRBV28|TRBD1|TRBJ2-7|15
TGTGCCAGCAGCACCGGAGGGACAGGGGGCCACGAGCAGTACTTC
CASSTGGTGGHEQYF
>NA|TRBV15|NA|TRBJ2-7|13
TGTGCCACCAGCAGCGGGACAAAGTACGAGCAGTACTTC
CATSSGTKYEQYF
>NA|TRBV7-9|TRBD2|TRBJ2-1|15
TGTGCCAGCAGCTTAAGCGGGAGCTCCTACAATGAGCAGTTCTTC
CASSLSGSSYNEQFF
>NA|TRBV7-9|TRBD2|TRBJ2-2|17
TGTGCCAGCAGCGGGGAAGGGACTAGCGGGAGAAACGGGGAGCTGTTTTTT
CASSGEGTSGRNGELFF
>NA|TRBV4-1|NA|TRBJ1-1|15
TGCGCCAGCAGCCATGGTAAGCCCATGAACACTGAAGCTTTCTTT
CASSHGKPMNTEAFF